This TCR beta chain was obtained from a study of patients and donors after allogeneic stem cell transplantation. MiXCR, applied by TCRdb to the RT-PCR reads, yields one record per CDR3 protein. This table holds under 30,000 distinct CDR3 sequences, over 7% found once. The CDR3 runs 17 residues. Trimming pared 5 bases from V and 1 base from J, leaving 22 bases between. The V gene's germline CDR1 is DFQATT and CDR2 SNEGSKA (reference sequence). This clonotype was counted only a few times. The rearrangement links TRBV20-1 to TRBJ2-3; D might be TRBD1 or TRBD2, each matching 5 bases. The receptor comes from a human donor who was either an allogeneic HSCT recipient or a stem cell or donor lymphocyte infusion donor (not recorded which). It is not recorded whose cells these are; they may come from a transplant donor. Sequenced: blood, either unsorted or a sorted T cell fraction (not recorded which). CDR3 residues: CSASRERGRRGTDTQYF. The CDR3 DNA reads TGCAGTGCTTCCAGAGAGAGGGGACGAAGGGGCACAGATACGCAGTATTTT.